The 5 T cell receptor beta chains below were found in one sample sequenced in a study of response to subunit inactivated influenza vaccine (dated by TCRdb to the late 2010s). Library construction relied on RT-PCR. Sequencing took place on an Illumina HiSeq 2500. Clones were called with MiXCR by TCRdb after fastp trimmed the public reads at Q25, and only in-frame beta chains were retained. Here each entry gathers all rows of one CDR3 protein and keeps the most common genes and DNA. For this sample the table gives fewer than 600,000 distinct CDR3 sequences, of which approximately 6.9% were detected only once. The ten biggest clones cover about an eighth of the sample. Sample: PBMCs from blood, taken less than 25 months after vaccination. All receptors derive from a man in his fifties or sixties who received an inactivated influenza vaccine. Donor details come from another sample of the same person, matched by shared clones.

The rearrangement uses TRBV5-1 and TRBJ1-1, with TRBD1 matching 9 bases. The CDR3 runs to 14 residues. Germline V gene sequence: CDR1 SGHRS, CDR2 YFSETQ. The V segment lost 3 bases and the J segment 6 bases; nucleotides outside the gene matches: 6. The CDR3 protein is CASSSDTGGSEAFF. Written as DNA, the CDR3 is TGCGCCAGCAGCTCGGATACAGGGGGCTCTGAAGCTTTCTTT.

This chain uses TRBV29-1 with TRBJ2-1, with 12 positions matching TRBD2. Germline V lookup: CDR1 SQVTM, CDR2 ANQGSEA. J gave up 5 bases and V 8 bases, and 7 bases lay outside the gene matches. The CDR3 has 14 residues. As DNA, the CDR3 is TGCAGCTATTCGAGACTAGCGGGGGACAATGAGCAGTTCTTC. This translates into CSYSRLAGDNEQFF.

With regard to this clonotype: The DNA is left out, because the CDR3 cannot be placed on it with certainty; the CDR3 is given as TCRdb lists it. The chain recombines TRBV6-2 or TRBV6-3 with TRBJ2-7; TRBD2, as called in the table, went unchecked against the DNA. The CDR3 numbers 21 amino acids, ends counted. In germline, CDR1 is MNHEY, CDR2 SVGEGT. CDR3 protein: CASSSVYEQYFGPGTRLTALF.

At least ten counts were recorded for this clonotype. This chain connects TRBV4-3 to TRBJ2-1; D not certain. Germline assignment: CDR1 LGHNA and CDR2 YSLEER. The length of the CDR3 is 13 residues. V was trimmed by 4 bases and J by 4 bases, leaving 8 bases between them. The CDR3 here is CASSLHHYNEQFF. The CDR3 bases are TGCGCCAGCAGCCTACACCATTACAATGAGCAGTTCTTC.

For this clonotype: A much larger clone is a single base away; this may be a read error. V gene TRBV12-3 or TRBV12-4 combines with J gene TRBJ2-7, with 9 bases lining up with TRBD2. The CDR3 runs 13 residues. CDR3 coding DNA: TGTTCCAGCAGAAAGCTAGCGGGGTACGAGCAGTACTTC. The encoded protein is CSSRKLAGYEQYF.